This TCR beta chain was sequenced for a study of blood T cell repertoires in COVID-19. Per the study methods: Amplifying reference gene primers gave estimates of nucleated cell counts. Using immunoSEQ multiplex PCR, the repertoire was profiled, and TCRdb retains in-frame clones only, with some absent. That table furnishes V, J and clone size, whereas the DNA furnished D and trimming. The sample yields around 50,000 clones, approximately 80% seen once. This clone appeared once. This CDR3 has 14 residues. V dropped 4 bases and J dropped 9 bases, with 16 bases sitting between them. Germline V CDR1 and CDR2: SNHLY, FYNNEI.

This TCR came from a man between 65 and 85 years old with acute or convalescent COVID-19. The chain is built from TRBV2 and TRBJ1-5; possibly TRBD1 for D (5 bases). The specimen sequenced was peripheral blood. CDR3 protein: CASSGGRVEPPQHF. The DNA for the CDR3 is TGTGCCAGCAGTGGGGGGAGGGTTGAGCCGCCCCAGCATTTT.